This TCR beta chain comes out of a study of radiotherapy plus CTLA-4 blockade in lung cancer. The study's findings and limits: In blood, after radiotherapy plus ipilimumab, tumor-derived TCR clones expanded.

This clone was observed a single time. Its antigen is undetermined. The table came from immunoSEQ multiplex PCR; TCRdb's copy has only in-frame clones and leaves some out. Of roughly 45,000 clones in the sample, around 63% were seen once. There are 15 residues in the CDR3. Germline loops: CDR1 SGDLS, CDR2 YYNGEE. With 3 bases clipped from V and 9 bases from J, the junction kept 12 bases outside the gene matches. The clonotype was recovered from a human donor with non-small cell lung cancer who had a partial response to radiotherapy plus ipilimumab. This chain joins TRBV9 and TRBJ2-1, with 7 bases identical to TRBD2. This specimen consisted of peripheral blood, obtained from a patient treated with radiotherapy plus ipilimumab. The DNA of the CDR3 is TGTGCCAGCAGCGCAGAGGGAACTAGCGTCGGTGAGCAGTTCTTC. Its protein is CASSAEGTSVGEQFF.